Below, one T cell receptor (beta chain) is given with its context. The antigen remains undetermined. The CDR3 length is 13 residues. Germline V lookup: CDR1 MGHRA, CDR2 YSYEKL. From healthy donors, buffy coats were the source of the PBMC. This record comes from a study of human CD8 memory T cell subsets. Points from the study as a whole: Chao1 estimates suggested stem-like memory T cells exceeded precursor exhausted T cells in diversity. Sequencing was confined to T cell receptor beta chains in the study.

TCR beta was sequenced from UMI-tagged 5' RACE libraries. Reanalyzing the 5' RACE reads, TCRdb keeps one entry per CDR3 protein, without DNA. The sample is made up of some 11,000 distinct CDR3 sequences, and the top ten hold 15% to 17% of it. The clonotype comes from a human donor in good health. Sequencing was carried out using CD8+ T cells from PBMCs. V is TRBV4-1 and J is TRBJ1-4; TCRdb's D gene call, TRBD1, goes unchecked for lack of DNA. The CDR3 sequence: CASSLQGGEKLFF.